The table lists the clone carrying this T cell receptor (beta chain) with many counts. Its matching antigen is unknown. TCRdb ran MiXCR on the reads and lists one entry per CDR3 protein. The sample records 250,000 to 300,000 distinct CDR3 sequences, approximately 22% being singletons. The data originate from a study of T cell repertoires in cytomegalovirus infection. The wider study: Indicated by public TCR beta signatures were CMV infection and matching HLA type.

This material consisted of cultured PBMCs, taken from culture after CMV antigen stimulation. This sequence was found in a human donor in good health (CMV status not recorded). Some clones in this sample may be carry-over from other donors' samples.

This CDR3 is CASSSRGSPVNGELFF. In nucleotides, the CDR3 is TGTGCCAGCAGCAGCCGGGGCAGCCCCGTTAACGGGGAGCTGTTTTTT. This chain connects TRBV12-3 or TRBV12-4 to TRBJ2-2; D may correspond to TRBD1 or TRBD2 (5 bases each). This CDR3 is 16 amino acids long. The germline V and J ends were trimmed by 6 bases and 7 bases, with 21 bases remaining between them.